The clone carrying this T cell receptor beta chain was observed at least ten times. Its antigen is currently unknown. Researchers made TCR beta libraries by using iRepertoire HTBI primers and running Arm-PCR on CDR3 regions. TCRdb analysed the multiplex PCR reads with MiXCR anew, one entry per CDR3 protein. The sample includes fewer than 400,000 distinct CDR3 sequences, roughly 20% of them seen just once. This sample stems from a study of regulatory T cells in long-lasting Graves disease. Study results and caveats: Accuracy may have been reduced by the small sample size. TRBV28, TRBJ1-2 and TRBJ2-5 were favored in persistent disease.

V shed 3 bases and J 4 bases; nucleotides not matched to a gene: 11. The CDR3 totals 16 residues. Germline loops: CDR1 MDHEN, CDR2 SYDVKM. The time point here: persistent/refractory GD, antithyroid drugs over 5 years with positive TRAb. PBMC RNA was the source of the TCR library. The material was peripheral blood mononuclear cells (PBMCs), obtained when the disease was refractory, from a patient treated with antithyroid drugs. This chain joins TRBV28 and TRBJ2-7; 8 positions match TRBD1. This sequence originates from a female donor with Graves disease. CDR3 DNA sequence: TGTGCCAGCAGTTTCTCTCGGGGTCAGGGGGCTTACGAGCAGTACTTC. Its protein is CASSFSRGQGAYEQYF.